A selection of T cell receptor beta chains follows, all from one sample in a study of cytomegalovirus exposure and HLA in healthy donors. Using immunoSEQ multiplex PCR, the repertoire was profiled, and TCRdb retains in-frame clones only, with some absent. Here the sample table reports 40,000 to 50,000 clones. The sample taken for sequencing was PBMCs. The receptors come from a man between 25 and 39 years old in good health and CMV-seronegative. The CDR3 runs from the conserved cysteine through the conserved F or W. D genes are given only for firm matches.

j_call,v_call,d_call,cdr3_nt,cdr3_aa
TRBJ2-7,TRBV2,NA,TGTGCCAGCAGTGAAGGGCAGGGGGGACCCTACGAGCAGTACTTC,CASSEGQGGPYEQYF
TRBJ1-5,TRBV2,TRBD1,TGTGCCAGCAGTCAGGGGGTGCTACCTTATCAGCCCCAGCATTTT,CASSQGVLPYQPQHF
TRBJ2-7,TRBV19,TRBD2,TGTGCCAGTAGGACCGGGGGGGAGCAGTACTTC,CASRTGGEQYF
TRBJ1-6,TRBV4-3,NA,TGCGCCAGCAGCCAAGATCCCGGCAGGTCTAATTCACCCCTCCACTTT,CASSQDPGRSNSPLHF
TRBJ1-2,TRBV15,TRBD1,TGTGCCACCAGCAGAGAGGGACAGGGTTGGGGCTATGGCTACACCTTC,CATSREGQGWGYGYTF
TRBJ2-3,TRBV5-6,NA,TGTGCCAGCAGCCCAAGTGGCCCGAAGCTAGCCGATTTCACAGATACGCAGTATTTT,CASSPSGPKLADFTDTQYF
TRBJ1-2,TRBV29-1,NA,TGCAGCGTTGAAAGGGGAGGGTATGGCTACACCTTC,CSVERGGYGYTF
TRBJ2-7,TRBV30,TRBD1,TGTGCCTGGGGACAGGGAGGTCCCGCCTACGAGCAGTACTTC,CAWGQGGPAYEQYF
TRBJ1-2,TRBV4-3,TRBD1,TGCGCCAGCAGCCAAGTACAGGGGGCAGGCTACACCTTC,CASSQVQGAGYTF
TRBJ1-2,TRBV11-1,NA,TGTGCCAGCAGCTCACAACAGGGAGAGATAGGCTACACCTTC,CASSSQQGEIGYTF
TRBJ1-2,TRBV30,NA,TGTGCCTGGAGCTTCAGCGGGGGTTATGGCTACACCTTC,CAWSFSGGYGYTF
TRBJ1-1,TRBV13,NA,TGTGCCAGCAGTCTGGGGCGGGGAGGTGAAGCTTTCTTT,CASSLGRGGEAFF
TRBJ2-3,TRBV13,TRBD2,TGTGCCAGCCGTACGGGAGGGCCGACAGATACGCAGTATTTT,CASRTGGPTDTQYF
TRBJ1-2,TRBV4-3,NA,TGCGCCAGCAGCCAAGATAGGAGAAACTATGGCTACACCTTC,CASSQDRRNYGYTF
TRBJ2-5,TRBV30,NA,TGTGCCTGGAGTGTGTCATTGCGGACCCAGTACTTC,CAWSVSLRTQYF
TRBJ1-1,TRBV7-9,NA,TGTGCCAGCAGCTCGGGTACTCTGAACACTGAAGCTTTCTTT,CASSSGTLNTEAFF
TRBJ2-2,TRBV15,NA,TGTGCCACCAGCGCACCGGGACTCCAAGACGGCGGGGAGCTGTTTTTT,CATSAPGLQDGGELFF